This T cell receptor (beta chain) is from a study of beta chain features in type 1 diabetes. As for the study in general: Investigators examined 85 million to 110 million sorted cells across all samples.

Sequencing targeted expressed TCRB transcripts, as all isolated RNA had been reverse transcribed. Sequencing of stem cell-like memory T cell samples yielded roughly 1 million reads on average. Clones were read by immunoSEQ multiplex PCR, and TCRdb kept only the in-frame ones, dropping some. The sample has roughly 26,000 clones; almost 50% are singletons. V lost 2 bases to trimming and J lost 6 bases, with 16 bases between them. Germline lookup yields CDR1 MNHEY and CDR2 SMNVEV (reference sequence). CDR3 length: 16 amino acids. Worth noting for this clone: Its antigen is unidentified.

Study-wide findings and caveats: A potential PCR bias toward shorter templates would be equal in patient and control samples. Moderate but significant shortening of TCRB CDR3s was recorded in all four CD4+ subsets from Type 1 diabetes patients. VDJ junctions from patients with type 1 diabetes contained fewer insertions and more deletions.

V and J are TRBV27 and TRBJ2-2; D possibly corresponds to TRBD2 (7 bases). This receptor was taken from a man aged 30 to 39 with type 1 diabetes. Source material: stem cell memory CD4+ T cells from blood. CDR3 coding DNA: TGTGCCAGCAGTTTAGTCACAGGGAGGGGGGCCGGGGAGCTGTTTTTT. Encoded protein: CASSLVTGRGAGELFF.